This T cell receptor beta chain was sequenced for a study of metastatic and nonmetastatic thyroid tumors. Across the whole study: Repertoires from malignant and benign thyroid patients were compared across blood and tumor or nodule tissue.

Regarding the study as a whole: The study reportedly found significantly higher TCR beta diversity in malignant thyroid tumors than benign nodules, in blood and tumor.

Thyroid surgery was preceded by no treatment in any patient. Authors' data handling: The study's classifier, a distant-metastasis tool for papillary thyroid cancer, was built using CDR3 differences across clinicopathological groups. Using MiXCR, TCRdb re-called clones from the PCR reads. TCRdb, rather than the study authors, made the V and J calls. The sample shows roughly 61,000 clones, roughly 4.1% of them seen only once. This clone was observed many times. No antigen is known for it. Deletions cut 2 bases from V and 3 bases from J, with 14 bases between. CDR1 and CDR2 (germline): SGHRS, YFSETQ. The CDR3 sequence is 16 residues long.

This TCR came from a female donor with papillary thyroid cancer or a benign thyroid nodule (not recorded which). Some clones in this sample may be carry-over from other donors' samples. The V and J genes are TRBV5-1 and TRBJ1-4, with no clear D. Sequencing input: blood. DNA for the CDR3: TGCGCCAGCAGCTTCGGACTACCCCGGGCTAATGAAAAACTGTTTTTT. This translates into CASSFGLPRANEKLFF.